This TCR beta chain is drawn from a study of T-cell reconstitution after alpha-beta-depleted transplantation in children. Regarding the study as a whole: The study reportedly traced alpha-beta T cells about two months after transplant to several hundred expanded graft clones. T-cell numbers and diversity, one year after transplant, stemmed largely from T cells that were newly produced. Recipient T cells and thymic progenitors that survived gave rise to the high TCRbeta diversity observed at day 60 in some patients.

Preparing the TCRbeta library involved the use of unique molecular identifiers. Using its own MiXCR run on the PCR reads, TCRdb lists one record per CDR3 protein. The sample lists about 290,000 distinct CDR3 sequences, about 9.4% occurring once. This clonotype was detected ten times or more. The antigen is undetermined. The length of the CDR3 is 15 residues. The V end was cut by 3 bases, the J end by 4 bases, with 13 bases between. From germline, CDR1 is MDHEN and CDR2 SYDVKM. The sample consisted of PBMCs, taken before TCRalphabeta/CD19-depleted stem cell transplant. J is TRBJ2-1 and V is TRBV28; tentative D call: TRBD1 (6 bases). The TCR comes from a boy under three years old with acute myeloid leukemia, due to receive a stem cell transplant. CDR3 residues: CASSLDSSLYNEQFF. In DNA, the CDR3 is TGTGCCAGCAGTTTGGACAGTTCTTTGTACAATGAGCAGTTCTTC.